A selection of T cell receptor beta chains follows, all from one sample in a study of shared clonotypes between healthy human individuals. Clones were sequenced by immunoSEQ multiplex PCR, and TCRdb holds only the in-frame ones, with some missing. This sample has 850,000 to 1,200,000 clones, with 65% to 75% found just once. Specimen: memory CD4+ T cells sorted from blood. The receptors stem from a man in his late teens or twenties in good health. The CDR3 runs from the conserved cysteine through the conserved F or W. D genes are given only for firm matches. Clone sizes are given selectively: once, few, many, or a class where the clone is expanded.

>.|TRBJ1-2|few|TRBV7-8
CASISQGGSNYGYTF
TGTGCCAGCATCTCCCAGGGAGGGAGCAACTATGGCTACACCTTC
>.|TRBJ1-1|many|TRBV25-1
CASSDSTIRASTEAFF
TGTGCCAGCAGTGACTCTACAATTCGGGCGAGCACTGAAGCTTTCTTT
>TRBD1|TRBJ1-6|.|TRBV19
CASSFRDRGSPLHF
TGTGCCAGTAGCTTCCGGGACAGGGGTTCACCCCTCCACTTT
>.|TRBJ1-2|.|TRBV18
CASSPLAEVPNYGYTF
TGTGCCAGCTCACCATTAGCGGAAGTCCCTAACTATGGCTACACCTTC
>TRBD2|TRBJ2-1|.|TRBV6-1
CASKREQGNEQFF
TGTGCCAGCAAGCGGGAGCAAGGCAATGAGCAGTTCTTC
>TRBD1|TRBJ2-7|.|TRBV10-3
CAISESTLRQGGEQYF
TGTGCCATCAGTGAGTCGACCCTTAGACAGGGGGGAGAGCAGTACTTC
>TRBD1|TRBJ2-4|.|TRBV28
CASRQGNKNIQYF
TGTGCCAGTCGACAGGGGAACAAAAACATTCAGTACTTC
>.|TRBJ2-7|.|TRBV6-5
CASSFSPGYKQYF
TGTGCCAGCAGTTTCTCCCCCGGATACAAGCAGTACTTC
>.|TRBJ2-1|.|TRBV27
CASSSQDSSYNEQFF
TGTGCCAGCAGTTCTCAGGACAGCTCCTACAATGAGCAGTTCTTC
>.|TRBJ2-5|.|TRBV29-1
CSARGDSLKETQYF
TGCAGCGCACGGGGGGACAGCCTCAAAGAGACCCAGTACTTC
>.|TRBJ1-1|.|TRBV6-5
CASLNRLNTEAFF
TGTGCCAGCTTGAATCGGTTGAACACTGAAGCTTTCTTT